This T cell receptor beta chain was identified in a study of T-cell reconstitution after alpha-beta-depleted transplantation in children. Broader study findings: It was reported that alpha-beta T cells came from several hundred expanded graft clones (about two months after transplant).

This CDR3 is built from 16 residues. J was trimmed by 10 bases and V by 0 bases; bases with no gene match: 9. The germline gives CDR1 DFQATT, CDR2 SNEGSKA (reference sequence). Unique molecular identifiers featured in how the TCRbeta library was prepared. From the PCR reads, TCRdb called clonotypes with MiXCR, one entry per CDR3 protein. The sample holds around 440,000 distinct CDR3 sequences; 15% to 20% are singletons and the top ten take around 30%. This clonotype was recorded a few times. Its antigen is not identified. The chain couples TRBV20-1 to TRBJ2-1; the match to TRBD2 covers 13 bases. The sequence was collected from a boy less than two years old who had a stem cell transplant for Wiskott-Aldrich syndrome, so the T cells may come from the graft donor. This specimen was PBMCs, mostly from graft donor cells, taken 360 days after TCRalphabeta/CD19-depleted stem cell transplant. The CDR3 region is CSARDPLAGGAGEQFF. CDR3 in DNA: TGCAGTGCTAGAGATCCACTAGCGGGGGGGGCCGGGGAGCAGTTCTTC.